This TCR beta chain was retrieved from a study of blood T cell repertoires in COVID-19. Study as a whole: Sample material is recorded as cDNA or gDNA derived from T cells, B-cell-depleted T cells, or PBMCs.

Profiled with immunoSEQ multiplex PCR; TCRdb holds only in-frame clones, not every one. The table has under 350,000 clones, 89% seen once. V dropped 5 bases and J dropped 8; count of bases not matched to a gene: 7. The V gene's germline CDR1 is PRHDT and CDR2 FYEKMQ (reference sequence). This CDR3 has 16 amino acids. This sequence joins TRBV13 and TRBJ1-6, with 12 positions matching TRBD1. This sequence originates from a woman aged 60-75 years who had recovered from COVID-19. Sequencing input: PBMCs or T cells enriched from blood (not recorded which). Here the CDR3 reads CASSEGTGGVYSPLHF. The CDR3, as DNA: TGTGCCAGCAGCGAGGGGACAGGGGGCGTTTATTCACCCCTCCACTTT.